These 30 T cell receptor beta chains came from one sample sequenced in a study of monozygotic twins with inflammatory bowel disease. TCRdb reanalyzed the 5' RACE reads, giving one entry per CDR3 protein sequence and no DNA. Recorded for this sample: approximately 160,000 distinct CDR3 sequences. Sequencing was carried out using blood. These receptors originate from a human donor with ulcerative colitis or Crohn's disease, or a healthy co-twin of an affected twin (not recorded which).

The J gene is TRBJ1-2, the V gene TRBV7-8. The CDR3 is made up of 16 amino acids. Germline-derived CDR1 and CDR2 are SGHVS and FQNEAQ. The chain's CDR3 is CASSRGPEPSGYGYTF.

The rearrangement uses TRBV15 and TRBJ2-5; the TCRdb D gene call, TRBD2, has no DNA to confirm it. Per germline, CDR1 LNHNV and CDR2 YYDKDF (reference sequence). The CDR3 has 14 residues. This CDR3 reads CATSRPGTLGTQYF.

The gene calls are TRBV4-3 and TRBJ2-7; TCRdb calls TRBD1, which cannot be checked without DNA. The germline CDR1 and CDR2 sequences are LGHNA and YSLEER. The CDR3 length is 18 residues. The CDR3: CASSQDVGAAGKYNEQYF.

The J gene is TRBJ1-1, the V gene TRBV7-3. CDR1 and CDR2 from the germline V gene are SGHTA and FQGTGA. This CDR3 region has 14 residues. The CDR3 region is CASSAVGRDTEAFF.

This chain connects TRBV5-1 to TRBJ1-4; TCRdb reports TRBD1, a call that lacks DNA to check it against. Germline CDR1 reads SGHRS; CDR2 reads YFSETQ. The CDR3 sequence is 14 residues long. CDR3 in amino acids: CASSLIAGNEKLFF.

The chain recombines TRBV20-1 with TRBJ2-1; lacking DNA, the TRBD2 call made by TCRdb goes unchecked. CDR1 is DFQATT and CDR2 is SNEGSKA in the germline V gene (reference sequence). CDR3 length: 18 residues. The CDR3 sequence: CSARAASGGEGSYNEQFF.

V usage is TRBV28 and J usage is TRBJ2-7; TCRdb proposes TRBD2, but this gene call is untestable without DNA. The CDR3 extends over 19 amino acids. CDR1 is MDHEN and CDR2 is SYDVKM in the germline V gene. The CDR3 loop reads CASRHLPGTSGIGADEQYF.

The rearrangement joins TRBV19 to TRBJ2-6. The CDR3 is 14 amino acids. The germline CDR1 and CDR2 sequences are LNHDA and SQIVND (reference sequence). The CDR3 sequence is CATGRNSGANVLTF.

V is TRBV24-1 and J is TRBJ1-5; the D gene TCRdb calls, TRBD1, cannot be checked with no DNA. The CDR3 runs 15 residues. The germline V gene has CDR1 KGHDR and CDR2 SFDVKD. The CDR3 protein is CATSDSREREQPQHF.

J is TRBJ2-1 and V is TRBV18; TCRdb lists TRBD2, though no DNA is available to test this call. The length of the CDR3 is 18 residues. Germline V gene lookup returns CDR1 KGHSH and CDR2 LQKENI. CDR3 protein: CASSPLPGLAGAYNEQFF. Using reference TRBV18 and TRBJ2-1 for the parts outside the CDR3, the full variable domain is NAGVMQNPRHLVRRRGQEARLRCSPMKGHSHVYWYRQLPEEGLKFMVYLQKENIIDESGMPKERFSAEFPKEGPSILRIQQVVRGDSAAYFCASSPLPGLAGAYNEQFFGPGTRLTVL.

CDR3 sequence: CASTLGTGSNQPQHF. The V call is TRBV5-1, the J call TRBJ1-5; the TCRdb D gene call, TRBD1, has no DNA to confirm it. CDR3 length: 15 residues. Germline V gene data show CDR1 as SGHRS and CDR2 as YFSETQ.

V is TRBV12-3 or TRBV12-4 and J is TRBJ2-2; TCRdb's assignment of TRBD1 cannot be checked, as there is no DNA. The length of the CDR3 is 15 residues. CDR3 sequence reads: CASSYRLTGTGELFF.

The V gene is TRBV20-1, the J gene TRBJ1-5; TCRdb lists TRBD1, though no DNA is available to test this call. CDR1 is DFQATT and CDR2 is SNEGSKA in the germline V gene (reference sequence). The CDR3 spans 14 residues. CDR3 residues: CSARGTEGNQPQHF.

This chain connects TRBV28 to TRBJ1-4; the D call from TCRdb, TRBD1, cannot be confirmed without DNA. Germline-derived CDR1 and CDR2 are MDHEN and SYDVKM. The length of the CDR3 is 15 residues. The CDR3 sequence is CASSLDSSANEKLFF.

This CDR3 is CASSLSRNEQFF. The chain is built from TRBV5-1 and TRBJ2-1. The CDR3 runs 12 residues. The V gene's germline CDR1 is SGHRS and CDR2 YFSETQ.

J is TRBJ2-1 and V is TRBV11-2; TCRdb's assignment of TRBD2 cannot be checked, as there is no DNA. Per the germline V gene, CDR1 is SGHAT and CDR2 is FQNNGV. The CDR3 loop spans 19 amino acids. CDR3 protein: CASSRPAGADTNSYNEQFF. Full variable domain (rest looked up from reference TRBV11-2 and TRBJ2-1): EAGVAQSPRYKIIEKRQSVAFWCNPISGHATLYWYQQILGQGPKLLIQFQNNGVVDDSQLPKDRFSAERLKGVDSTLKIQPAKLEDSAVYLCASSRPAGADTNSYNEQFFGPGTRLTVL.

The V gene is TRBV14, the J gene TRBJ2-1. CDR1 and CDR2 (germline): SGHDN, FVKESK. CDR3 length equals 11 residues. CDR3 sequence: CASSQMAEQFF. Complete variable domain (other parts from reference TRBV14 and TRBJ2-1): EAGVTQFPSHSVIEKGQTVTLRCDPISGHDNLYWYRRVMGKEIKFLLHFVKESKQDESGMPNNRFLAERTGGTYSTLKVQPAELEDSGVYFCASSQMAEQFFGPGTRLTVL.

The chain employs TRBV7-9 and TRBJ2-1; TCRdb's D call, TRBD1, is unchecked because there is no DNA. CDR3 length equals 13 residues. Germline V gives CDR1 SEHNR, CDR2 FQNEAQ (reference sequence). CDR3 in amino acids: CAIGGVGNNEQFF.

V is TRBV12-3 or TRBV12-4 and J is TRBJ1-5; no DNA is available, so the TRBD1 call from TCRdb remains unchecked. The CDR3 spans 14 residues. CDR3 region: CASSPGTGNQPQHF.

V is TRBV24-1 and J is TRBJ2-7; TCRdb selects TRBD1, and the lack of DNA leaves this call unchecked. This CDR3 is 15 amino acids long. CDR1 and CDR2 from the germline V gene are KGHDR and SFDVKD. CDR3: CATSDSRGQFYEQYF.

The chain combines TRBV11-2 with TRBJ2-4; TCRdb's assignment of TRBD1 cannot be checked, as there is no DNA. Germline CDR1 reads SGHAT; CDR2 reads FQNNGV. This CDR3 region has 15 residues. CDR3 amino acids: CASSLSPGENAMQYF.

CDR3 protein: CSAKENTEAFF. The chain combines TRBV20-1 with TRBJ1-1. Germline V gene lookup returns CDR1 DFQATT and CDR2 SNEGSKA (reference sequence). The CDR3 is 11 amino acids.

This CDR3 is CASSPGTGVGYTF. This chain links TRBV27 with TRBJ1-2; TCRdb proposes TRBD1, but this gene call is untestable without DNA. Per the germline V gene, CDR1 is MNHEY and CDR2 is SMNVEV (reference sequence). CDR3 length: 13 amino acids.

The chain carries TRBV10-3 and TRBJ1-2. The CDR3 spans 12 residues. Germline assignment: CDR1 ENHRY and CDR2 SYGVKD. CDR3 region: CAISEGGGGYTF.

This sequence joins TRBV12-3 or TRBV12-4 and TRBJ1-1; TCRdb reports TRBD1, a call that lacks DNA to check it against. The CDR3 loop spans 11 amino acids. CDR3: CASSAGAEAFF.

The chain uses TRBV28 and TRBJ2-3; the D gene TCRdb calls, TRBD1, cannot be checked with no DNA. Germline lookup yields CDR1 MDHEN and CDR2 SYDVKM. The CDR3 extends over 14 amino acids. This CDR3 reads CASVGIPPTDTQYF.

V usage is TRBV3-1 and J usage is TRBJ1-2; the D gene TCRdb calls, TRBD1, cannot be checked with no DNA. From germline, CDR1 is LGHDT and CDR2 YNNKEL (reference sequence). This CDR3 spans 16 amino acids. CDR3 residues: CASSQDPAGFWYGYTF.

This chain connects TRBV20-1 to TRBJ1-6; as DNA is missing, the TRBD1 call by TCRdb cannot be tested. The CDR3 consists of 15 residues. Germline-derived CDR1 and CDR2 are DFQATT and SNEGSKA (reference sequence). This CDR3 reads CSAPPAGKGNSPLHF.

The chain joins TRBV12-3 or TRBV12-4 to TRBJ2-1; TCRdb calls TRBD2, which cannot be checked without DNA. The CDR3 sequence is 16 residues long. This chain's CDR3 is CASSLSSGRTYNEQFF.

J is TRBJ2-1 and V is TRBV18; the TCRdb call, TRBD2, lacks DNA for checking. Germline V gene sequence: CDR1 KGHSH, CDR2 LQKENI. The CDR3 is made up of 20 amino acids. CDR3 sequence: CASSPPRTSGGRSSYNEQFF.